The following is a TCR beta chain sequence with its context. The data belong to a study of technical replicates of blood from several donors. TCRdb's copy holds only in-frame clones and misses some; the assay was immunoSEQ multiplex PCR. The table includes approximately 79,000 clones, 90% to 95% detected once. The germline V and J ends were trimmed by 4 bases and 6 bases, with 12 bases remaining between them. Germline CDR1 and CDR2: SNHLY and FYNNEI. This CDR3 is 13 amino acids long. V is TRBV2 and J is TRBJ1-2; D call uncertain. The sequenced sample consisted of T cells isolated from PBMCs. The source is a human donor in good health. The CDR3 region has the DNA TGTGCCAGCAGTGGAGGCCCGGGTCATGGCTACACCTTC. The encoded protein is CASSGGPGHGYTF.